This TCR beta chain was identified during a study of neurological immune-mediated disorders. This clonotype was counted many times. The V gene's germline CDR1 is SGHAT and CDR2 FQNNGV. V was clipped by 5 bases and J by 2 bases; unmatched bases: 8. The CDR3 loop spans 15 amino acids. It was blood bank volunteers in Maryland, USA who made up the healthy controls. Synthesis of cDNA was carried out by template-switch 5'RACE. The reaction used 10-nucleotide random UMIs. TCRdb redid the calling of the 5' RACE reads with MiXCR, one entry per CDR3 protein. The table has more than 30,000 distinct CDR3 sequences, 7% to 8.5% seen once.

This receptor was taken from a man in his forties or fifties in good health. V gene TRBV11-2 combines with J gene TRBJ2-7; TRBD2 aligns across 8 bases. Sequencing was carried out using CD4+ T cells from blood. The CDR3 DNA reads as TGTGCCAGCAGCAAATCGCTAGCGGGCACCTACGAGCAGTACTTC. Its protein product is CASSKSLAGTYEQYF.